Described below is a single T cell receptor beta chain sequence and its context. These data are taken from a study of PD-L1 blockade in urothelial cancer. Time point specified: pretreatment peripheral blood. Clones were read by immunoSEQ multiplex PCR, and TCRdb kept only the in-frame ones, dropping some. The table includes tens of thousands of clones, nearly 90% detected once. There are 16 residues in the CDR3. Trimming took 5 bases from V and 4 from J; bases not matched to a gene: 12. Germline CDR1 is SEHNR and CDR2 is FQNEAQ (reference sequence). The starting material was PBMCs, obtained around atezolizumab (anti-PD-L1) treatment. This clonotype was obtained from a man in his sixties with urothelial cancer. J is TRBJ1-1 and V is TRBV7-9, with 8 bases aligning to TRBD1. The CDR3 protein is CASSRGLTGGFTEAFF. CDR3 nucleotides: TGTGCCAGCAGCCGAGGTCTTACAGGGGGGTTCACTGAAGCTTTCTTT.